Included here is one T cell receptor (beta chain) sequence, with context. In assigning cohorts, the study relied on participant-reported clinical history. Recovered Cohort 3 donors showed two negative PCRs, clearance, or symptom resolution. These data come from a study of blood T cell repertoires in COVID-19. For the study at large: Acute and convalescent COVID-19 specimens originated in the United States, Italy and Spain.

The CDR3 has 14 amino acids. Germline CDR1 is SGHTA and CDR2 is FQGTGA. V lost 0 bases to trimming and J lost 9 bases; unmatched junction nucleotides: 2. Authors' data handling: From reference gene primer amplification, estimates of nucleated cell counts were derived. The assay was immunoSEQ multiplex PCR, and TCRdb's table has in-frame clones only and misses some. V and J calls plus clone size are reproduced from that table; the DNA served to infer D and trimming. The table has some 180,000 clones, approximately 89% seen once. This clonotype was obtained from a man in his forties who had recovered from COVID-19. Input material: PBMCs or T cells enriched from blood (not recorded which). The chain employs TRBV7-3 and TRBJ1-6, with 7 bases fitting TRBD1. CDR3: CASSLTDRTSPLHF. Written as DNA, the CDR3 is TGTGCCAGCAGCTTAACGGACAGGACTTCACCCCTCCACTTT.